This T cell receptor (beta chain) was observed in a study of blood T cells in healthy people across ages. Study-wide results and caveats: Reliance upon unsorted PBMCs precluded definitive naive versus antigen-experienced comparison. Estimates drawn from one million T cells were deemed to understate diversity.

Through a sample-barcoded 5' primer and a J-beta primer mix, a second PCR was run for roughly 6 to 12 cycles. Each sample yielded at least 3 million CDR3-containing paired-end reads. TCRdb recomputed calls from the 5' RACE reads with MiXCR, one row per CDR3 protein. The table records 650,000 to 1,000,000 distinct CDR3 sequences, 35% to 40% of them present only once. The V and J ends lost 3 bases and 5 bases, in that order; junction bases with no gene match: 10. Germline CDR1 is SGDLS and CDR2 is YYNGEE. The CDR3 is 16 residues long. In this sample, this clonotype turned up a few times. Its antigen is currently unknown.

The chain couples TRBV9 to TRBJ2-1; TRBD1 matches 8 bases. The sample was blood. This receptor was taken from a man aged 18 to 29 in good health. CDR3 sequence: CASSAPGTGVNNEQFF. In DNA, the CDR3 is TGTGCCAGCAGCGCCCCCGGGACAGGCGTTAACAATGAGCAGTTCTTC. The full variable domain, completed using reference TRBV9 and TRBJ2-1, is DSGVTQTPKHLITATGQRVTLRCSPRSGDLSVYWYQQSLDQGLQFLIQYYNGEERAKGNILERFSAQQFPDLHSELNLSSLELGDSALYFCASSAPGTGVNNEQFFGPGTRLTVL.